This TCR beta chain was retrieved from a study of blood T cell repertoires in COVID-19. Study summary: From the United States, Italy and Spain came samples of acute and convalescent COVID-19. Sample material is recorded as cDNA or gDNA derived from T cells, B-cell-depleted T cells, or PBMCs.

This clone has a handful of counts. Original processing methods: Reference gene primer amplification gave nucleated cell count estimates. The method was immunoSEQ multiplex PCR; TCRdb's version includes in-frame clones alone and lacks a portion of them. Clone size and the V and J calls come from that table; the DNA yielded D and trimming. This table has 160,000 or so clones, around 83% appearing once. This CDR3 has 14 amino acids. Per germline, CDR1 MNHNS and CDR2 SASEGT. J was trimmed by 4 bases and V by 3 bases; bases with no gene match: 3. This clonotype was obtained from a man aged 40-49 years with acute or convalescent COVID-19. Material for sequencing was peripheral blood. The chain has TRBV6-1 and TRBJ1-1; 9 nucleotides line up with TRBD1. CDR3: CASSEGTGTTEAFF. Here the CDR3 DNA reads TGTGCCAGCAGTGAGGGGACAGGGACCACTGAAGCTTTCTTT.